The 27 T cell receptor beta chains below all came from one sample that was sequenced in a study of OX40 agonist ivuxolimab in advanced cancers. Sequencing used immunoSEQ multiplex PCR; TCRdb keeps in-frame clones, though not all of them. Of roughly 18,000 clones detected, about two thirds appear once; the ten largest clones hold about 24%. Sequenced material: CD4+ or CD8+ T cells sorted from blood, taken in a trial of the OX40 agonist ivuxolimab. Receptors originate from an adult with an advanced solid tumor such as melanoma, head and neck, liver or kidney cancer.

The chain carries TRBV29-1 and TRBJ1-1; 7 bases fit TRBD1. CDR1 and CDR2 from the germline V gene are SQVTM and ANQGSEA. CDR3 size: 12 residues. With 5 bases clipped from V and 4 bases from J, the junction kept 4 bases outside the gene matches. The CDR3 region is CSVSRGGTEAFF. The CDR3, as DNA: TGCAGCGTTTCCAGGGGGGGCACTGAAGCTTTCTTT.

The CDR3 is CASSEGTRAGGEAEFF. CDR3 DNA sequence: TGTGCCAGCAGTGAAGGAACTAGAGCGGGGGGAGAAGCAGAGTTCTTC. This chain links TRBV2 with TRBJ2-1, with TRBD2 matching over 9 bases. The CDR3 has 16 residues. Germline V CDR1 and CDR2: SNHLY, FYNNEI. V was clipped by 1 base and J by 14 bases; unmatched bases: 15.

Notes on this clone: Sequence at one end of the junction differs from germline and may be a read error. The chain has TRBV7-8 and TRBJ2-2, with D perhaps TRBD2 (6 bases). Germline V gene data show CDR1 as SGHVS and CDR2 as FQNEAQ. CDR3 length: 17 residues. CDR3 in amino acids: CASSPRWAGHSTGELFF. In nucleotides, the CDR3 is TGCGCCAGCAGCCCGAGGTGGGCGGGGCACTCTACCGGGGAGCTGTTTTTT.

The J gene is TRBJ2-2, the V gene TRBV2; D is uncertain. Germline assignment: CDR1 SNHLY and CDR2 FYNNEI. The V gene lost 2 bases and the J gene lost 4 bases, with 14 bases spanning the gap. This CDR3 contains 16 residues. CDR3 DNA sequence: TGTGCCAGCAGTGAATCACAACTCGGAGTCACCGGGGAGCTGTTTTTT. As protein: CASSESQLGVTGELFF. Combining the CDR3 with reference TRBV2 and TRBJ2-2 gives the whole variable domain EPEVTQTPSHQVTQMGQEVILRCVPISNHLYFYWYRQILGQKVEFLVSFYNNEISEKSEIFDDQFSVERPDGSNFTLKIRSTKLEDSAMYFCASSESQLGVTGELFFGEGSRLTVL.

The rearrangement links TRBV14 to TRBJ2-7; D not resolved. The germline CDR1 and CDR2 sequences are SGHDN and FVKESK. This CDR3 has 13 amino acids. The V end was cut by 7 bases, the J end by 0 bases, with 10 bases between. The CDR3 sequence: CASTGRNSYEQYF. DNA of the CDR3: TGTGCCAGCACCGGCAGGAACTCCTACGAGCAGTACTTC.

This clone was seen once. The genes are TRBV27 and TRBJ1-2; 8 positions match TRBD1. The ends lost 11 bases at V and 1 base at J; junction bases unmatched: 12. Germline-derived CDR1 and CDR2 are MNHEY and SMNVEV (reference sequence). The CDR3 is 15 amino acids. CDR3 sequence reads: CAAGPTGGYNYGYTF. The CDR3 coding sequence is TGTGCCGCTGGCCCCACAGGGGGTTATAACTATGGCTACACCTTC.

The J gene is TRBJ2-1, the V gene TRBV9, with D possibly being TRBD2 (6 bases). Germline CDR1 is SGDLS and CDR2 is YYNGEE. V gave up 0 bases and J gave up 2 bases, with 6 bases separating them. The CDR3 contains 14 residues. The CDR3 region has the DNA TGTGCCAGCAGCGTAGGGGGGGCCTACAATGAGCAGTTCTTC. Translating it yields CASSVGGAYNEQFF. Complete variable domain (other parts from reference TRBV9 and TRBJ2-1): DSGVTQTPKHLITATGQRVTLRCSPRSGDLSVYWYQQSLDQGLQFLIQYYNGEERAKGNILERFSAQQFPDLHSELNLSSLELGDSALYFCASSVGGAYNEQFFGPGTRLTVL.

The chain couples TRBV16 to TRBJ1-1; D gene ambiguous. Looked up from germline, CDR1 is KGHSY and CDR2 is FQNENV. With 0 bases removed from V and 7 bases from J, the gap between germline ends came to 12 bases. The length of the CDR3 is 14 residues. The CDR3 protein is CASSQSGRNGEAFF. The CDR3 bases are TGTGCCAGCAGCCAATCAGGACGAAACGGTGAAGCTTTCTTT.

The chain couples TRBV7-9 to TRBJ1-1; D is unclear. The germline V gene has CDR1 SEHNR and CDR2 FQNEAQ (reference sequence). The CDR3 is made up of 12 amino acids. Trimming removed 1 base from V and 5 bases from J, with 5 bases in between. In DNA, the CDR3 is TGTGCCAGCAGCTTAGTCGTTACTGAAGCTTTCTTT. It yields the protein CASSLVVTEAFF.

V is TRBV4-1 and J is TRBJ2-2; D call uncertain. The CDR3 length is 17 residues. Germline V CDR1 and CDR2: MGHRA, YSYEKL. V lost 0 bases to trimming and J lost 2 bases, with 13 bases between them. CDR3: CASSQDNQDRNTGELFF. The CDR3 DNA sequence: TGCGCCAGCAGCCAAGATAACCAGGATAGAAACACCGGGGAGCTGTTTTTT.

This chain joins TRBV6-1 and TRBJ2-3; TRBD2 is a possible D gene (5 bases). Germline CDR1 reads MNHNS; CDR2 reads SASEGT. This CDR3 contains 15 residues. V lost 1 base to trimming and J lost 0 bases, with 8 bases between them. The CDR3 bases are TGTGCCAGCAGTGAAGGCGGGCTGAGCACAGATACGCAGTATTTT. Translation gives CASSEGGLSTDTQYF.

On this clone: Germline and junction disagree at one end, which may indicate a read error. The chain combines TRBV7-7 with TRBJ2-1, with D possibly being TRBD2 (5 bases). This CDR3 region has 14 residues. Germline CDR1 reads SSHAT; CDR2 reads FNYEAQ (reference sequence). The CDR3 sequence: CASSLAMGAFEQFF. The CDR3 bases are TGTGCTAGCAGCTTAGCGATGGGAGCGTTTGAGCAGTTCTTC.

A word on this clone: A read error may account for a junction end that differs from germline. The V call is TRBV5-6, the J call TRBJ1-2; D remains unclear. The CDR3 totals 12 residues. Germline V gene lookup returns CDR1 SGHDT and CDR2 YYEEEE. The CDR3 spells CASSLEPHFREF. The DNA for the CDR3 is TGTGCCAGCAGCTTGGAGCCCCACTTCCGGGAGTTC.

The chain recombines TRBV7-8 with TRBJ2-5, with 9 positions matching TRBD1. This CDR3 has 17 residues. Germline CDR1 and CDR2: SGHVS and FQNEAQ. The ends lost 5 bases at V and 3 bases at J; junction bases unmatched: 13. The CDR3 loop is CASSQPGQGPIEETQYF. The CDR3 coding sequence is TGTGCCAGCAGCCAACCGGGACAGGGTCCCATTGAAGAGACCCAGTACTTC.

The J gene is TRBJ1-1, the V gene TRBV9; TRBD1 matches at 7 bases. Germline-derived CDR1 and CDR2 are SGDLS and YYNGEE. V shed 3 bases, J shed 8 bases, and the junction held 7 bases outside the gene matches. The CDR3 contains 13 residues. DNA of the CDR3: TGTGCCAGCAGCGGGGAACAGGGGACCGAAGCTTTCTTT. Translated, it gives CASSGEQGTEAFF.

Judged by abundance, this clone is medium-sized. V usage is TRBV5-6 and J usage is TRBJ2-2; D may be TRBD2 (7 bases). This CDR3 has 15 amino acids. Trimming cost V 6 bases and J 6 bases, with 18 bases left between them. Germline CDR1 is SGHDT and CDR2 is YYEEEE. Here the CDR3 reads CASTFGGGAPGELFF. The CDR3 coding sequence is TGTGCCAGCACCTTCGGAGGGGGGGCGCCCGGGGAGCTGTTTTTT.

This chain uses TRBV7-4 with TRBJ2-5; no clear D. Trimming removed 5 bases from V and 3 bases from J, with 13 bases in between. Germline V CDR1 and CDR2: SGHVT, SQSDAQ. CDR3 length equals 14 residues. CDR3: CASSPEVGEETQYF. CDR3 nucleotides: TGTGCCAGCAGCCCAGAGGTAGGAGAAGAGACCCAGTACTTC. Supplemented by reference TRBV7-4 and TRBJ2-5, the full variable domain reads GAGVSQSPRYKVAKRGRDVALRCDSISGHVTLYWYRQTLGQGSEVLTYSQSDAQRDKSGRPSGRFSAERPERSVSTLKIQRTEQGDSAVYLCASSPEVGEETQYFGPGTRLLVL.

The rearrangement uses TRBV11-2 and TRBJ2-5; no clear D gene. Trimming left V 5 bases short and J 5 bases short, with 9 bases between. CDR3 length equals 12 residues. Looked up from germline, CDR1 is SGHAT and CDR2 is FQNNGV. Here the CDR3 reads CASSRLGETQYF. CDR3 nucleotides: TGTGCCAGCAGCCGTCTCGGGGAGACCCAGTACTTC.

This chain links TRBV7-3 with TRBJ1-2; tentative D call: TRBD1 (5 bases). This CDR3 contains 16 residues. Trimming took 4 bases from V and 0 from J, leaving 15 bases between them. The germline gives CDR1 SGHTA, CDR2 FQGTGA. Here the CDR3 DNA reads TGTGCCAGCAGCTCTCGGGACCGCGGGCCTAACTATGGCTACACCTTC. Protein product: CASSSRDRGPNYGYTF.

V and J are TRBV27 and TRBJ2-1; TRBD1 matches 7 bases. This CDR3 spans 15 amino acids. J lost 1 base, V lost 6 bases, and 6 bases had no gene match. Per germline, CDR1 MNHEY and CDR2 SMNVEV (reference sequence). The CDR3 DNA is TGTGCCAGCAGGATAAACAGGGGTTCCTACAATGAGCAGTTCTTC. It is translated as CASRINRGSYNEQFF.

V and J are TRBV30 and TRBJ2-2; 8 positions match TRBD1. Losses at the gene ends were 3 bases for V and 1 base for J; bases not matched to a gene: 4. CDR1 GTSNPN and CDR2 SVGIG come from the germline V gene (reference sequence). The CDR3 consists of 15 residues. CDR3 coding DNA: TGTGCCTGGAGGGCCGGGACAGGGAACACCGGGGAGCTGTTTTTT. Amino acid sequence: CAWRAGTGNTGELFF.

The chain recombines TRBV27 with TRBJ2-7; 11 nucleotides match TRBD1. The germline V gene encodes CDR1 MNHEY and CDR2 SMNVEV (reference sequence). V shed 5 bases and J 3 bases; nucleotides not matched to a gene: 6. This CDR3 spans 15 amino acids. This CDR3 reads CASSPRTGGHYEQYF. The DNA for the CDR3 is TGTGCCAGCAGTCCTCGGACAGGGGGCCACTACGAGCAGTACTTC.

DNA of the CDR3: TGTGCCAGCTCACCAGCGGGGAACAATGAGCAGTTCTTC. The encoded protein is CASSPAGNNEQFF. The chain uses TRBV18 and TRBJ2-1; tentative D call: TRBD2 (6 bases). V shed 2 bases and J shed 5 bases, with 7 bases lying between them. CDR3 length: 13 amino acids. Per germline, CDR1 KGHSH and CDR2 LQKENI.

By sample share, this clone is medium-sized. CDR3 DNA: TGCGCCAGCAGCCAAGATGAGGCAGGGGTGGTTTACGAGCAGTACTTC. It is translated as CASSQDEAGVVYEQYF. The J gene is TRBJ2-7, the V gene TRBV4-1, with D possibly matching TRBD1 (6 bases). Germline-derived CDR1 and CDR2 are MGHRA and YSYEKL. The CDR3 totals 16 residues. The ends were cut back, 0 bases at V and 4 bases at J, with 16 bases in the middle.

The chain joins TRBV27 to TRBJ2-7; weak D call: TRBD1 (6 bases). Germline CDR1 and CDR2: MNHEY and SMNVEV (reference sequence). CDR3 length equals 15 residues. V lost 4 bases and J lost 0, with 13 bases in between. CDR3 nucleotides: TGTGCCAGCAGTTCCAGGGGTGCTGACTCCTACGAGCAGTACTTC. Protein sequence: CASSSRGADSYEQYF.

This clone appeared once. V is TRBV4-1 and J is TRBJ2-1; 10 bases are a match to TRBD2. CDR1 and CDR2 (germline): MGHRA, YSYEKL. V gave up 4 bases and J gave up 5 bases; unmatched junction bases: 14. The CDR3 contains 18 residues. The CDR3 spells CASSRLTSGETSDNEQFF. DNA for the CDR3: TGCGCCAGCAGCCGTCTTACTAGCGGGGAGACGAGCGACAATGAGCAGTTCTTC.

The V gene is TRBV6-5, the J gene TRBJ2-3; D is perhaps TRBD1 or TRBD2 (5 bases each). Germline values: CDR1 MNHEY, CDR2 SVGAGI. The CDR3 loop spans 13 amino acids. The V and J ends lost 2 bases and 4 bases respectively, with 7 bases between them. The CDR3 nucleotides read TGTGCCAGCAGTTACGGGGGAGCAGATACGCAGTATTTT. Translated, it gives CASSYGGADTQYF.